Listed below are T cell receptor beta chains from one sample, sequenced in a study of T cells after yellow fever vaccination. TCRdb redid the calling of the 5' RACE reads with MiXCR, one entry per CDR3 protein. The repertoire includes approximately 550,000 distinct CDR3 sequences, roughly a fifth of them detected once, and more than 13% sits in the top ten. This specimen was PBMCs, taken 15 days after the yellow fever booster vaccination. The receptor set was obtained from a man aged 25-45 years who received the YFV17D yellow fever vaccine. Both conserved end residues are part of each CDR3. The order of the fields is CDR3 length, D gene, clone size, J gene, V gene, CDR3 protein, CDR3 DNA. A D gene is named only where the DNA matches it firmly. Not all rows give a size; the values are once, few, many and, for expanded clones, a class.

length: 14
D: .
size: few
J: TRBJ2-2
V: TRBV28
CDR3: CASSGTRPTGELFF
DNA: TGTGCCAGCAGTGGGACTCGCCCCACCGGGGAGCTGTTTTTT

length: 13
D: .
size: .
J: TRBJ2-3
V: TRBV11-3
CDR3: CASSEEGTDTQYF
DNA: TGTGCCAGCAGCGAAGAGGGCACAGATACGCAGTATTTT

length: 14
D: .
size: few
J: TRBJ1-1
V: TRBV5-1
CDR3: CASSLGAWGTEAFF
DNA: TGCGCCAGCAGCTTGGGGGCCTGGGGCACTGAAGCTTTCTTT

length: 15
D: .
size: few
J: TRBJ2-7
V: TRBV5-1
CDR3: CASSLAGPYNSEQYF
DNA: TGCGCCAGCAGCTTGGCGGGACCCTATAATTCCGAGCAGTACTTC

length: 16
D: .
size: few
J: TRBJ1-5
V: TRBV10-3
CDR3: CAISGTAGAAEQPQHF
DNA: TGTGCCATCAGTGGGACAGCCGGGGCTGCGGAACAGCCCCAGCATTTT

length: 15
D: .
size: many
J: TRBJ2-1
V: TRBV20-1
CDR3: CSAREGSSPYNEQFF
DNA: TGCAGTGCTAGAGAAGGTAGCAGCCCCTACAATGAGCAGTTCTTC

length: 13
D: TRBD2
size: many
J: TRBJ2-7
V: TRBV7-2
CDR3: CASRTSGAYEQYF
DNA: TGTGCCAGCAGGACTAGCGGGGCCTACGAGCAGTACTTC

length: 13
D: .
size: few
J: TRBJ2-5
V: TRBV29-1
CDR3: CSVDGGPGETQYF
DNA: TGCAGCGTTGATGGGGGACCTGGAGAGACCCAGTACTTC

length: 16
D: TRBD2
size: .
J: TRBJ2-1
V: TRBV15
CDR3: CATSRGLAVSYNEQFF
DNA: TGTGCCACCAGCAGAGGGCTAGCGGTCTCCTACAATGAGCAGTTCTTC

length: 12
D: .
size: few
J: TRBJ2-7
V: TRBV20-1
CDR3: CSATGGNYEQYF
DNA: TGCAGTGCTACTGGGGGTAACTACGAGCAGTACTTC

length: 15
D: .
size: few
J: TRBJ2-3
V: TRBV24-1
CDR3: CATSRGDLGTDTQYF
DNA: TGTGCCACCAGCCGTGGGGACCTAGGCACAGATACGCAGTATTTT

length: 16
D: .
size: .
J: TRBJ1-5
V: TRBV20-1
CDR3: CSARQNRLTVGQPQHF
DNA: TGCAGTGCTAGACAAAACAGGCTAACAGTTGGTCAGCCCCAGCATTTT

length: 13
D: .
size: .
J: TRBJ2-4
V: TRBV6-2/TRBV6-3
CDR3: CASSSRGKNIQYF
DNA: TGTGCCAGCAGTTCCCGAGGCAAAAACATTCAGTACTTC

length: 16
D: TRBD2
size: few
J: TRBJ2-7
V: TRBV4-3
CDR3: CASSQAWAAGVGEQYF
DNA: TGCGCCAGCAGCCAAGCTTGGGCTGCGGGAGTGGGCGAGCAGTACTTC

length: 14
D: .
size: few
J: TRBJ2-7
V: TRBV20-1
CDR3: CSARPAGSRYEQYF
DNA: TGCAGTGCTCGCCCTGCCGGGAGTCGCTACGAGCAGTACTTC

length: 16
D: .
size: once
J: TRBJ2-7
V: TRBV15
CDR3: CATSRDRVGITYEQYF
DNA: TGTGCCACCAGCAGAGATCGAGTCGGGATCACCTACGAGCAGTACTTC

length: 17
D: TRBD2
size: .
J: TRBJ2-1
V: TRBV20-1
CDR3: CSARASVAGGSYNEQFF
DNA: TGCAGTGCTAGAGCCTCAGTGGCGGGAGGGTCCTACAATGAGCAGTTCTTC

length: 18
D: TRBD1
size: few
J: TRBJ2-7
V: TRBV10-3
CDR3: CAISELRTGGRSPLEQYF
DNA: TGTGCCATCAGTGAGTTGAGGACAGGGGGCAGGTCCCCTCTCGAGCAGTACTTC

length: 15
D: TRBD2
size: few
J: TRBJ2-1
V: TRBV27
CDR3: CASSTPSGRRNEQFF
DNA: TGTGCCAGCAGTACACCTAGCGGGCGACGCAATGAGCAGTTCTTC

length: 14
D: .
size: .
J: TRBJ2-3
V: TRBV14
CDR3: CASSQGDVADTQYF
DNA: TGTGCCAGCAGCCAAGGGGACGTCGCAGATACGCAGTATTTT

length: 14
D: .
size: .
J: TRBJ2-1
V: TRBV24-1
CDR3: CATRPRVANNEQFF
DNA: TGTGCCACCAGGCCCAGGGTTGCCAACAATGAGCAGTTCTTC

length: 13
D: .
size: .
J: TRBJ1-1
V: TRBV12-3/TRBV12-4
CDR3: CASSHGRNTEAFF
DNA: TGTGCCAGCAGCCACGGACGGAACACTGAAGCTTTCTTT

length: 16
D: TRBD2
size: .
J: TRBJ2-3
V: TRBV7-2
CDR3: CASSLGTSGRRNTQYF
DNA: TGTGCCAGCAGCTTGGGAACTAGCGGGAGACGAAATACGCAGTATTTT

length: 15
D: .
size: .
J: TRBJ1-2
V: TRBV28
CDR3: CASSSPGRGGYGYTF
DNA: TGTGCCAGCAGTTCCCCCGGCAGGGGAGGCTATGGCTACACCTTC

length: 15
D: .
size: many
J: TRBJ2-6
V: TRBV28
CDR3: CASSSGDHRANVLTF
DNA: TGTGCCAGCAGTTCGGGGGACCATCGGGCCAACGTCCTGACTTTC

length: 15
D: TRBD2
size: few
J: TRBJ2-1
V: TRBV5-1
CDR3: CASSPGLVGPNEQFF
DNA: TGCGCCAGCAGCCCAGGACTAGTTGGCCCCAATGAGCAGTTCTTC

length: 14
D: .
size: few
J: TRBJ1-1
V: TRBV20-1
CDR3: CSARGQTGNTEAFF
DNA: TGCAGTGCTAGAGGCCAGACGGGGAACACTGAAGCTTTCTTT

length: 13
D: .
size: .
J: TRBJ1-4
V: TRBV10-3
CDR3: CAIRGDQNEKLFF
DNA: TGTGCCATCAGGGGGGACCAAAATGAAAAACTGTTTTTT

length: 15
D: .
size: .
J: TRBJ2-1
V: TRBV7-2
CDR3: CASSSRGLGSNEQFF
DNA: TGTGCCAGCAGCTCAAGGGGGTTAGGGAGCAATGAGCAGTTCTTC

length: 14
D: .
size: .
J: TRBJ2-7
V: TRBV10-3
CDR3: CAISEQSAGYEQYF
DNA: TGTGCCATCAGTGAGCAGTCGGCCGGCTACGAGCAGTACTTC

length: 13
D: TRBD1
size: .
J: TRBJ1-2
V: TRBV9
CDR3: CASSAGTGDGYTF
DNA: TGTGCCAGCAGCGCTGGGACAGGTGATGGCTACACCTTC

length: 15
D: .
size: .
J: TRBJ1-6
V: TRBV5-1
CDR3: CASRPQSSYNSPLHF
DNA: TGCGCCAGCAGACCCCAAAGCTCCTATAATTCACCCCTCCACTTT

length: 15
D: TRBD2
size: many
J: TRBJ2-1
V: TRBV19
CDR3: CASSESGTSSDEQFF
DNA: TGTGCCAGTAGTGAATCCGGGACTAGCTCCGATGAGCAGTTCTTC

length: 15
D: TRBD2
size: .
J: TRBJ2-5
V: TRBV4-3
CDR3: CASSRGTSGPETQYF
DNA: TGCGCCAGCAGCCGGGGGACTAGCGGGCCAGAGACCCAGTACTTC

length: 15
D: TRBD2
size: few
J: TRBJ2-7
V: TRBV6-1
CDR3: CASLPRLAGSYEQYF
DNA: TGTGCCAGCCTACCCCGACTAGCGGGATCCTACGAGCAGTACTTC

length: 15
D: .
size: few
J: TRBJ1-2
V: TRBV28
CDR3: CASSRVGQGVGGYTF
DNA: TGTGCCAGCAGCAGGGTGGGTCAGGGTGTCGGTGGCTACACCTTC

length: 14
D: .
size: .
J: TRBJ2-5
V: TRBV30
CDR3: CAWSVWTAQETQYF
DNA: TGTGCCTGGAGTGTCTGGACCGCACAAGAGACCCAGTACTTC

length: 12
D: .
size: .
J: TRBJ1-1
V: TRBV20-1
CDR3: CSATRENTEAFF
DNA: TGCAGTGCTACCAGGGAGAACACTGAAGCTTTCTTT

length: 14
D: .
size: .
J: TRBJ2-3
V: TRBV12-5
CDR3: CASGLDRHTDTQYF
DNA: TGTGCTAGTGGTTTGGACCGGCACACAGATACGCAGTATTTT

length: 15
D: TRBD2
size: few
J: TRBJ2-7
V: TRBV7-8
CDR3: CASSPSGSSAYEQYF
DNA: TGTGCCAGCAGCCCGAGCGGGAGCTCAGCCTACGAGCAGTACTTC

length: 15
D: .
size: .
J: TRBJ2-1
V: TRBV20-1
CDR3: CSARPTLRQYNEQFF
DNA: TGCAGTGCTAGACCTACCCTCCGCCAATACAATGAGCAGTTCTTC

length: 14
D: TRBD2
size: .
J: TRBJ2-5
V: TRBV24-1
CDR3: CATSGTSGMETQYF
DNA: TGTGCCACCTCCGGGACTAGCGGGATGGAGACCCAGTACTTC

length: 16
D: TRBD2
size: .
J: TRBJ2-1
V: TRBV7-2
CDR3: CASSSHVASGRLEQFF
DNA: TGTGCCAGCAGCTCCCACGTGGCTAGCGGGAGACTTGAGCAGTTCTTC

length: 14
D: .
size: many
J: TRBJ2-2
V: TRBV14
CDR3: CASSPSELAGELFF
DNA: TGTGCCAGCAGCCCCTCGGAGCTCGCCGGGGAGCTGTTTTTT

length: 15
D: .
size: .
J: TRBJ1-5
V: TRBV6-2/TRBV6-3
CDR3: CASSYRGNSNQPQHF
DNA: TGTGCCAGCAGTTACCGGGGAAATAGCAATCAGCCCCAGCATTTT

length: 12
D: TRBD1
size: .
J: TRBJ1-1
V: TRBV20-1
CDR3: CRGTGGATEAFF
DNA: TGCAGAGGGACAGGGGGCGCCACTGAAGCTTTCTTT

length: 13
D: .
size: .
J: TRBJ2-7
V: TRBV7-9
CDR3: CASSQGRDYEQYF
DNA: TGTGCCAGCAGCCAGGGACGGGATTACGAGCAGTACTTC

length: 13
D: .
size: few
J: TRBJ2-3
V: TRBV7-2
CDR3: CASSFLKGDTQYF
DNA: TGTGCCAGCAGCTTCCTTAAGGGAGATACGCAGTATTTT

length: 14
D: .
size: .
J: TRBJ2-7
V: TRBV27
CDR3: CASSLGQKAYEQYF
DNA: TGTGCCAGCAGCCTAGGACAGAAAGCCTACGAGCAGTACTTC

length: 15
D: TRBD2
size: few
J: TRBJ2-3
V: TRBV19
CDR3: CASSISGSIADTQYF
DNA: TGTGCCAGTAGTATCAGCGGGAGTATTGCGGATACGCAGTATTTT

length: 11
D: TRBD2
size: .
J: TRBJ2-3
V: TRBV3-1
CDR3: CASSWDYTQYF
DNA: TGTGCCAGCAGCTGGGACTACACGCAGTATTTT

length: 11
D: TRBD1
size: few
J: TRBJ2-1
V: TRBV10-3
CDR3: CASGQGNEQFF
DNA: TGTGCCTCGGGACAGGGCAATGAGCAGTTCTTC

length: 12
D: .
size: few
J: TRBJ2-2
V: TRBV5-1
CDR3: CASSKGHGELFF
DNA: TGCGCCAGCAGCAAGGGACACGGGGAGCTGTTTTTT

length: 14
D: TRBD2
size: .
J: TRBJ2-7
V: TRBV20-1
CDR3: CSARVASGSTEQYF
DNA: TGCAGTGCCAGAGTAGCTAGCGGGAGTACCGAGCAGTACTTC

length: 12
D: TRBD1
size: .
J: TRBJ2-1
V: TRBV10-3
CDR3: CATETGGYEQFF
DNA: TGTGCCACCGAGACAGGGGGTTATGAGCAGTTCTTC

length: 14
D: .
size: few
J: TRBJ1-4
V: TRBV20-1
CDR3: CSARDDTGSEKLFF
DNA: TGCAGTGCTAGAGATGACACAGGGAGCGAAAAACTGTTTTTT

length: 12
D: .
size: .
J: TRBJ2-7
V: TRBV20-1
CDR3: CSASDQHHEQYF
DNA: TGCAGTGCTAGCGACCAACACCACGAGCAGTACTTC

length: 17
D: TRBD1
size: .
J: TRBJ2-2
V: TRBV18
CDR3: CASSPPKRQGNTGELFF
DNA: TGTGCCAGCTCACCACCAAAGAGACAGGGGAACACCGGGGAGCTGTTTTTT

length: 13
D: .
size: few
J: TRBJ2-5
V: TRBV7-2
CDR3: CASSLNRGETQYF
DNA: TGTGCCAGCAGTTTAAACCGGGGGGAGACCCAGTACTTC